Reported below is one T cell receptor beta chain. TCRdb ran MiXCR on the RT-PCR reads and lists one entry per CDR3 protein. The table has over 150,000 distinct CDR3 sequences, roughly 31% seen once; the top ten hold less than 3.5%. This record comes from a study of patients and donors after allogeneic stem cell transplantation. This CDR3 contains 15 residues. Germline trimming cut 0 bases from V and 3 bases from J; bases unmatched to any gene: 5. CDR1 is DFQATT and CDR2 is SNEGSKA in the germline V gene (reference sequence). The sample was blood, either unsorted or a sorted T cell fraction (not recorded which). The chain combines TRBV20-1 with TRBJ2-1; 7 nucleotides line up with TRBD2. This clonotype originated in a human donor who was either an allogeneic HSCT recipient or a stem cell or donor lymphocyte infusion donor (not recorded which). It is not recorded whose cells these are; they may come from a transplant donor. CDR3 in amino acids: CSAREAGTIYNEQFF. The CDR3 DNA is TGCAGTGCTAGAGAGGCGGGGACTATCTACAATGAGCAGTTCTTC.